This T cell receptor beta chain was identified during a study of human CD4 T cells and Enterobacteriaceae. Study background: Bacteria were E. coli, K. pneumoniae, E. aerogenes, S. flexneri, S. sonnei, S. typhimurium, S. aureus.

Only in-frame clones appear in the TCRdb table, and some are missing; sequencing was by immunoSEQ multiplex PCR. This sample has some 130 clones, with less than 45% found just once. After roughly 6-7 days, proliferating activated T cells were FACS-sorted as CFSE-low CD25+ ICOS+ cells. Memory CD4+ T cells were CFSE-labeled and cultured 2:1 with antigen-pulsed autologous monocytes. Sorting took every CD4+ cell except CD45RA+CCR7+CD95- naive cells, reaching over 95% purity. This clone is labeled as large. Sequencing was done on a sample of bacteria-reactive CD4+ T cells grown in culture. As for subset: CFSE-low proliferating memory CD4 T cells sorted after in vitro stimulation with a heat-inactivated bacterium or M. tuberculosis lysate. The TCR was taken from a human donor in good health.

The CDR3 reads CASSVGQGTEAFF. The DNA for the CDR3 is TGTGCCAGCAGCGTAGGACAGGGCACTGAAGCTTTCTTT. V and J are TRBV9 and TRBJ1-1, with 7 bases identical to TRBD1. The germline CDR1 and CDR2 sequences are SGDLS and YYNGEE. V shed 0 bases and J 4 bases; nucleotides not matched to a gene: 0. The CDR3 is 13 residues long.